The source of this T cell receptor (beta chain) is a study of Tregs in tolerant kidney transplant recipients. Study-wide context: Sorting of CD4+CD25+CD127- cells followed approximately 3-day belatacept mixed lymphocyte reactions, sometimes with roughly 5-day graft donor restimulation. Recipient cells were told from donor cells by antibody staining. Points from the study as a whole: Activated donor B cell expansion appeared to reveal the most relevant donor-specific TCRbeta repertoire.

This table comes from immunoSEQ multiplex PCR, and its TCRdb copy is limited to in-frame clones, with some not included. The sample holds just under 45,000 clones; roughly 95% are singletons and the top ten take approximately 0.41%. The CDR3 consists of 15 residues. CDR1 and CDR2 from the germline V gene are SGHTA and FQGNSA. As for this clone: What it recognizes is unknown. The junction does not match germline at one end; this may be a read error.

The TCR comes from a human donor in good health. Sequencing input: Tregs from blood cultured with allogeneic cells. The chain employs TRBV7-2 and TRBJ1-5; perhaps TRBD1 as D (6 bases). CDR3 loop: CASTLTGQLNQPQHF. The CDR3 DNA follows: TGTGCCAGCACCTTAACAGGGCAGTTAAATCAGCCCCAGCATTTT.